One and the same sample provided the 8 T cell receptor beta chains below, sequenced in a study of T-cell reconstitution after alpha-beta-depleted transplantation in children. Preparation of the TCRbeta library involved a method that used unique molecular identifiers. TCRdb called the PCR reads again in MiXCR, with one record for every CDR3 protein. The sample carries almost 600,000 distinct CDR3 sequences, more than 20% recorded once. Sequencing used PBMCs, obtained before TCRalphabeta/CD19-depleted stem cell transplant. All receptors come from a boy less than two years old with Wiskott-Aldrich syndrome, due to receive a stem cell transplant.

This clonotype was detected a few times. The CDR3 here is CASTSVGQGREQYF. Written as DNA, the CDR3 is TGTGCCAGCACCTCTGTTGGACAGGGGAGGGAGCAGTACTTC. The rearrangement joins TRBV28 to TRBJ2-7, with 9 nucleotides matching TRBD1. The CDR3 extends over 14 amino acids. V shed 7 bases and J 7 bases; nucleotides not matched to a gene: 11. Germline V gene data show CDR1 as MDHEN and CDR2 as SYDVKM.

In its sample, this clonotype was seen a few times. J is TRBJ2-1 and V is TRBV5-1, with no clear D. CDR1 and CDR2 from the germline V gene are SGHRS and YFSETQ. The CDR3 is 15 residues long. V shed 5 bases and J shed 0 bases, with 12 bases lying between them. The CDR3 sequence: CASSPSFSSYNEQFF. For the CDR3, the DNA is TGCGCCAGCAGTCCTAGTTTCAGCTCCTACAATGAGCAGTTCTTC.

CDR3 loop: CSARDPGPQETQYF. The CDR3 coding sequence is TGCAGTGCTAGAGACCCTGGGCCGCAAGAGACCCAGTACTTC. The chain uses TRBV20-1 and TRBJ2-5; D is undetermined. This CDR3 is 14 amino acids long. The germline V gene has CDR1 DFQATT and CDR2 SNEGSKA (reference sequence). The V end lost 0 bases, the J end lost 2 bases, and 10 bases lay between the germline ends.

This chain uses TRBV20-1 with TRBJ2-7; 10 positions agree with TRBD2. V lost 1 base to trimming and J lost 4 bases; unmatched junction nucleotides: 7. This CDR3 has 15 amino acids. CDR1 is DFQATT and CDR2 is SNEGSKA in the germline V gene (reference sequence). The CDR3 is CSARGQGLAWYEQYF. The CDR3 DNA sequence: TGCAGTGCTAGAGGCCAGGGACTAGCGTGGTACGAGCAGTACTTC.

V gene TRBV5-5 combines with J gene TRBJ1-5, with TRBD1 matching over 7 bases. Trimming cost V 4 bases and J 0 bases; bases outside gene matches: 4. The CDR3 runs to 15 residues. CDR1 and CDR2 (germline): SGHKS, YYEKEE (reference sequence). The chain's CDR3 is CASSPRTGSNQPQHF. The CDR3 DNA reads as TGTGCCAGCAGCCCAAGGACAGGTAGCAATCAGCCCCAGCATTTT.

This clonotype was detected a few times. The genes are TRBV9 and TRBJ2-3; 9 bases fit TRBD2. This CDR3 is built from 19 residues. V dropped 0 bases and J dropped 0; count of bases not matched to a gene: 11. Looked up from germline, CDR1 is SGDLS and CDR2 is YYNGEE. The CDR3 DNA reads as TGTGCCAGCAGCGTAGGTCCCAGTATAGCGGGGGATAGCACAGATACGCAGTATTTT. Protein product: CASSVGPSIAGDSTDTQYF.

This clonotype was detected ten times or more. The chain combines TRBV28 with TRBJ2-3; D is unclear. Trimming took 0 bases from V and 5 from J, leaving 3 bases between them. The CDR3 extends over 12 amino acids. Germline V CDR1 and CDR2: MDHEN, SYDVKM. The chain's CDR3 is CASSLWGDTQYF. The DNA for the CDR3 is TGTGCCAGCAGTTTATGGGGAGATACGCAGTATTTT.

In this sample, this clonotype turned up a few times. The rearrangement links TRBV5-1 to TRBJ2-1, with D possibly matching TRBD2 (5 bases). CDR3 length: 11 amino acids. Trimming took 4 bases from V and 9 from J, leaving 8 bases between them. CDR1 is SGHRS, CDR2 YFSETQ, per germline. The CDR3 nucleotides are TGCGCCAGCAGCCGGGGAGTTGAGCAGTTCTTC. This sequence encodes CASSRGVEQFF. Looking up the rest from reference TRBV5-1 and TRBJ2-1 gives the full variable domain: KAGVTQTPRYLIKTRGQQVTLSCSPISGHRSVSWYQQTPGQGLQFLFEYFSETQRNKGNFPGRFSGRQFSNSRSEMNVSTLELGDSALYLCASSRGVEQFFGPGTRLTVL.